The sequence of this T cell receptor (beta chain) was determined in a study of CD8+ T cells in alopecia areata. Stated treatment: oral pan-JAK inhibitor, 5-10 mg twice daily. The CDR3 totals 14 residues. Germline values: CDR1 SGHAT, CDR2 FQDESV (reference sequence). Trimming at V came to 5 bases and at J to 3 bases, leaving 7 bases not matched to a gene. Reverse transcription of extracted RNA yielded cDNA, which provided the sequencing template. The protocol was immunoSEQ multiplex PCR, while the TCRdb copy is restricted to in-frame clones and leaves out a portion. The sample gives more than 150,000 clones, roughly three fifths of which show up once; over 3% is in the top ten.

Material: CD4+ T cells sorted from blood, obtained at week 4, from a patient treated with tofacitinib. V gene TRBV11-1 combines with J gene TRBJ2-7, with 7 positions matching TRBD1. This TCR was sampled from a human donor with alopecia areata. CDR3 loop: CASSATTGFYEQYF. DNA for the CDR3: TGTGCCAGCAGCGCCACGACAGGGTTCTACGAGCAGTACTTC.